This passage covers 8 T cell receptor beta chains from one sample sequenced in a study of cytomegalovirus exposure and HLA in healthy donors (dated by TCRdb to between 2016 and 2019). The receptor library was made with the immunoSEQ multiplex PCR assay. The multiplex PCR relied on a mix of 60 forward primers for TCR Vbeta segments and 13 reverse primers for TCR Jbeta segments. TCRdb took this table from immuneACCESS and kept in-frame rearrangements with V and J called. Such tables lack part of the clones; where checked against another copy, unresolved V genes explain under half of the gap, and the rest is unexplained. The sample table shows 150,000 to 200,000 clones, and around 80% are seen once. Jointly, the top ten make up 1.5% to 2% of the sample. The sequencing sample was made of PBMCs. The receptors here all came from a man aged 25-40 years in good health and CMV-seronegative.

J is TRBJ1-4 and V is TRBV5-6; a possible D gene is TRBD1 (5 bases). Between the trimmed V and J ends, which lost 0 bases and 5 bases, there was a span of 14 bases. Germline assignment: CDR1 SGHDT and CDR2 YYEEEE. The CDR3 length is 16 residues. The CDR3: CASSLAGGLPNEKLFF. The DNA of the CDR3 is TGTGCCAGCAGCTTGGCCGGGGGGTTACCAAATGAAAAACTGTTTTTT. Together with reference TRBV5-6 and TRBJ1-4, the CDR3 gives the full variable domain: DAGVTQSPTHLIKTRGQQVTLRCSPKSGHDTVSWYQQALGQGPQFIFQYYEEEERQRGNFPDRFSGHQFPNYSSELNVNALLLGDSALYLCASSLAGGLPNEKLFFGSGTQLSVL.

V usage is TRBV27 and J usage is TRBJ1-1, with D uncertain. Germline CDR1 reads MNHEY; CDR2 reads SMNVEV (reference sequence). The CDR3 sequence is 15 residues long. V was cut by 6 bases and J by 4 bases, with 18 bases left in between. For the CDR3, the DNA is TGTGCCAGCAGCCCGCCCGCGAATGTGCTCACTGAAGCTTTCTTT. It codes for CASSPPANVLTEAFF.

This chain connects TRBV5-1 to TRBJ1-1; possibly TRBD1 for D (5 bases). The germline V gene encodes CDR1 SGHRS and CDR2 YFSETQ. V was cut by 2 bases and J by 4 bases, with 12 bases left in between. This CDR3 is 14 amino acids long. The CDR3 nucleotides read TGCGCCAGCAGCTTTAAAGGGCAGGGCACTGAAGCTTTCTTT. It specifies CASSFKGQGTEAFF.

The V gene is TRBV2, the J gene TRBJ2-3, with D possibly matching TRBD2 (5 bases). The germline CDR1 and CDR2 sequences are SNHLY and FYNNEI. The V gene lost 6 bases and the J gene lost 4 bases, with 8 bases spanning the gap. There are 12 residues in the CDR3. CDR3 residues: CASRLVPDTQYF. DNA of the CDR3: TGTGCCAGCAGACTAGTTCCAGATACGCAGTATTTT.

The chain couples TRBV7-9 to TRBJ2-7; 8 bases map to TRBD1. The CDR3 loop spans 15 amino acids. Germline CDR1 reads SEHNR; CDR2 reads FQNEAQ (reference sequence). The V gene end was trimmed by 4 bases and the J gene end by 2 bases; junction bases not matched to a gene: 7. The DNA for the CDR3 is TGTGCCAGCAGCTCCTTCCGGGACAGGACCTACGAGCAGTACTTC. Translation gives CASSSFRDRTYEQYF.

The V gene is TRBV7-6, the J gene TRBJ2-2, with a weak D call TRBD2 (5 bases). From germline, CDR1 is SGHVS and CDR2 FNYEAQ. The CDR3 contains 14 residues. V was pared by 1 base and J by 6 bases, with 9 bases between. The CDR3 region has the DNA TGTGCCAGCAGCTTAGAAGCTAGCCCCGGGGAGCTGTTTTTT. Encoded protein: CASSLEASPGELFF.

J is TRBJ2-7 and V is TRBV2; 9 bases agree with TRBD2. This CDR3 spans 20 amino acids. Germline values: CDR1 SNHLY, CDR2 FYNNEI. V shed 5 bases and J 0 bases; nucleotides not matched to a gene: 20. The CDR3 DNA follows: TGTGCCAGCAGTAACAGGGGTGTGCGGACTAGCGCTACTTCCTCCTACGAGCAGTACTTC. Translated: CASSNRGVRTSATSSYEQYF.

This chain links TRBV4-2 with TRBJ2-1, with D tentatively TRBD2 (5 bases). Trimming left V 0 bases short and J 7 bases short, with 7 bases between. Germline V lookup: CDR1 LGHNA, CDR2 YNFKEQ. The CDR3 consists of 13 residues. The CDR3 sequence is CASSQEGGNEQFF. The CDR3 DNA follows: TGTGCCAGCAGCCAAGAAGGCGGGAATGAGCAGTTCTTC.